This TCR beta chain was sequenced during a study of blood T cell repertoires in COVID-19. Generated by immunoSEQ multiplex PCR, the TCRdb table keeps only in-frame clones and is missing some. The sample carries 350,000 to 400,000 clones, 85% to 90% recorded once. This clone was recorded a few times. The V gene's germline CDR1 is SGHTA and CDR2 FQGNSA. V lost 3 bases to trimming and J lost 6 bases, with 15 bases between them. CDR3 length: 14 amino acids. The sequence was obtained from a man aged 18 to 29 who had recovered from COVID-19. This chain links TRBV7-2 with TRBJ2-7; no clear D gene. The specimen sequenced was PBMCs or T cells enriched from blood (not recorded which). CDR3 sequence (DNA): TGTGCCAGCAGCTTGAATCGAAGAGGAAGCGAGCAGTACTTC. Its translation: CASSLNRRGSEQYF. Using reference TRBV7-2 and TRBJ2-7 for the parts outside the CDR3, the full variable domain is GAGVSQSPSNKVTEKGKDVELRCDPISGHTALYWYRQSLGQGLEFLIYFQGNSAPDKSGLPSDRFSAERTGGSVSTLTIQRTQQEDSAVYLCASSLNRRGSEQYFGPGTRLTVT.